A single sample gave rise to the 4 T cell receptor beta chains below, sequenced in a study of blood T cells in healthy people across ages. A second PCR, run for roughly 7 to 12 cycles, used a sample-barcoded 5' primer plus a J-beta primer mix. TCRdb processed the 5' RACE reads anew with MiXCR; each CDR3 protein has one entry. The table includes 1.5 million to 2 million distinct CDR3 sequences, over 25% detected once. The sample consisted of blood. The receptors shown here come from a woman aged 25-40 years in good health.

This clonotype showed up just a few times. CDR3 DNA: TGCGCCAGCAGCTTGGGGACAGGGAACCTCTACGAGCAGTACTTC. It is translated as CASSLGTGNLYEQYF. The chain couples TRBV5-1 to TRBJ2-7; 8 bases are a match to TRBD1. Germline lookup yields CDR1 SGHRS and CDR2 YFSETQ. Trimming removed 0 bases from V and 3 bases from J; junction bases left unmatched: 5. This CDR3 is built from 15 residues.

This clonotype turned up a few times. The CDR3 nucleotides are TGTGCCAGCAGCGCCAGAGGGGGCACCGGGGAGCTGTTTTTT. Amino acids: CASSARGGTGELFF. This chain uses TRBV12-3 or TRBV12-4 with TRBJ2-2; the D gene is possibly TRBD1 (6 bases). The CDR3 sequence is 14 residues long. Trimming removed 6 bases from V and 4 bases from J, with 12 bases in between.

The rearrangement joins TRBV7-3 to TRBJ2-4; D is unresolved. The CDR3 has 13 amino acids. CDR1 and CDR2 (germline): SGHTA, FQGTGA. Trimming took 5 bases from V and 13 from J, leaving 18 bases between them. The CDR3 coding sequence is TGTGCCAGCAGCCGCGGCCTCGGCAATGAGCAGTACTTC. Translating gives CASSRGLGNEQYF.

About this clonotype itself: An end of the junction differs from the germline gene, which may be a read error. The V call is TRBV5-1, the J call TRBJ1-5, with 7 bases matching TRBD1. The CDR3 totals 15 residues. Looked up from germline, CDR1 is SGHRS and CDR2 is YFSETQ. CDR3 sequence reads: CVSSPSGTVNQPQHF. The CDR3, as DNA: TGCGTCAGCAGCCCAAGTGGGACAGTCAATCAGCCCCAGCATTTT.